This T cell receptor (beta chain) originates from a study of cytomegalovirus exposure and HLA in healthy donors. This CDR3 has 15 amino acids. V dropped 2 bases and J dropped 6 bases, with 16 bases sitting between them. Germline assignment: CDR1 SGHTA and CDR2 FQGTGA. The study ran its PCR with 60 Vbeta and 13 Jbeta primers. Produced via immunoSEQ multiplex PCR; TCRdb's table is partial and in-frame only. Seen here are 95,000 to 150,000 clones, roughly 80% observed once, and the top ten hold around 3.9%. The chain recombines TRBV7-3 with TRBJ2-5; tentatively, D is TRBD2 (6 bases). This sequence was found in a woman aged 40 to 49 in good health and CMV-seronegative. Sequences were obtained from PBMCs. This CDR3 is CASSLFRDSTQTQYF. Written as DNA, the CDR3 is TGTGCCAGCAGCTTATTCCGGGACTCTACCCAGACCCAGTACTTC.